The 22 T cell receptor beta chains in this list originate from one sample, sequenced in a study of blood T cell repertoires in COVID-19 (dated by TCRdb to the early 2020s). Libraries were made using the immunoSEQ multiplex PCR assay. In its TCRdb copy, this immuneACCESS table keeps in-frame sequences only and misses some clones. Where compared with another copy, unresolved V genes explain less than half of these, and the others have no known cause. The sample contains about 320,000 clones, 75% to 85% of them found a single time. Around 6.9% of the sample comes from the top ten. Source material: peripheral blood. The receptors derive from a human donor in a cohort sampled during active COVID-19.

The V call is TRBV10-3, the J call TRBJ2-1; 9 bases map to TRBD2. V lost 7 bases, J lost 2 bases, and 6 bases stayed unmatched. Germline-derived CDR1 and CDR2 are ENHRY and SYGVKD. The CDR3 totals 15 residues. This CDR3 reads CAITERGDPYNEQFF. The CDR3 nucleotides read TGTGCCATCACCGAGCGGGGGGACCCCTACAATGAGCAGTTCTTC.

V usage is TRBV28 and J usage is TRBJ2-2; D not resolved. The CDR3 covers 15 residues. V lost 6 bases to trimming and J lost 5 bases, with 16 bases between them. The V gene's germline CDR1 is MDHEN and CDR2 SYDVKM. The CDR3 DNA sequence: TGTGCCAGCAGCCGAAACCGCAGGTTTACCGGGGAGCTGTTTTTT. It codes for CASSRNRRFTGELFF.

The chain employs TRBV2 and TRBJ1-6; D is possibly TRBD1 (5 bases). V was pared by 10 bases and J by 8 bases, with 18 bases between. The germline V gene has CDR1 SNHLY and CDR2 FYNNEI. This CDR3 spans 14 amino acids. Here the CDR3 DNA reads TGTGCCACTTCCGGGACTGCCTTTGATTCACCCCTCCACTTT. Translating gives CATSGTAFDSPLHF.

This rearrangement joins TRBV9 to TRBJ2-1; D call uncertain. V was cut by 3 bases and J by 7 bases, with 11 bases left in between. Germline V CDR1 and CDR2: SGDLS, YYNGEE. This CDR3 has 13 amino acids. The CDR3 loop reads CASSAWMRNEQFF. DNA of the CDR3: TGTGCCAGCAGCGCTTGGATGAGGAATGAGCAGTTCTTC.

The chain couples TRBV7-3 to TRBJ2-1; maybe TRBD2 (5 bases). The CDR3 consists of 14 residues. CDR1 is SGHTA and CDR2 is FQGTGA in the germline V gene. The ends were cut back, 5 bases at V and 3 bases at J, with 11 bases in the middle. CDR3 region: CASSHDGDYNEQFF. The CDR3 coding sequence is TGTGCCAGCAGCCACGACGGGGACTACAATGAGCAGTTCTTC. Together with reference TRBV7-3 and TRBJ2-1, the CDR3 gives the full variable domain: GAGVSQTPSNKVTEKGKYVELRCDPISGHTALYWYRQSLGQGPEFLIYFQGTGAADDSGLPNDRFFAVRPEGSVSTLKIQRTERGDSAVYLCASSHDGDYNEQFFGPGTRLTVL.

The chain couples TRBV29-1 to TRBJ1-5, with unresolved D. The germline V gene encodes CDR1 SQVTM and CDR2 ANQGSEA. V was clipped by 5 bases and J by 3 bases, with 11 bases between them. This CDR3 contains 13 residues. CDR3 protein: CSVKGVDNQPQHF. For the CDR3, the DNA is TGCAGCGTTAAGGGAGTCGACAATCAGCCCCAGCATTTT. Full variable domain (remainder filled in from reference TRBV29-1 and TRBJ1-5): SAVISQKPSRDICQRGTSLTIQCQVDSQVTMMFWYRQQPGQSLTLIATANQGSEATYESGFVIDKFPISRPNLTFSTLTVSNMSPEDSSIYLCSVKGVDNQPQHFGDGTRLSIL.

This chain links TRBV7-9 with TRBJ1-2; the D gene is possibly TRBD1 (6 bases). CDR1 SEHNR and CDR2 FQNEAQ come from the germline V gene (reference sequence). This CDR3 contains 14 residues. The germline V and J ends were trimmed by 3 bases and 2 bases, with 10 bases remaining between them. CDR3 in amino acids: CASSFKQGNYGYTF. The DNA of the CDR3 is TGTGCCAGCAGCTTTAAGCAGGGGAACTATGGCTACACCTTC.

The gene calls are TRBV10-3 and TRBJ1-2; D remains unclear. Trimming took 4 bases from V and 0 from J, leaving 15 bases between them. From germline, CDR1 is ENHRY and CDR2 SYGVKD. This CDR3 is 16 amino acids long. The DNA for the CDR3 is TGTGCCATCAGTGGATTGAGGGCCACAGCTAACTATGGCTACACCTTC. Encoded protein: CAISGLRATANYGYTF.

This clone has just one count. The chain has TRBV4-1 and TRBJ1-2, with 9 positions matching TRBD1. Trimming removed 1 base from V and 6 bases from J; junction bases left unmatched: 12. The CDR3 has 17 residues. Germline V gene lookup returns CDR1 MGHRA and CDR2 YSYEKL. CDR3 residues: CASSQGYPTGGIDGYTF. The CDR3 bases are TGCGCCAGCAGCCAAGGCTATCCTACAGGGGGCATTGATGGCTACACCTTC.

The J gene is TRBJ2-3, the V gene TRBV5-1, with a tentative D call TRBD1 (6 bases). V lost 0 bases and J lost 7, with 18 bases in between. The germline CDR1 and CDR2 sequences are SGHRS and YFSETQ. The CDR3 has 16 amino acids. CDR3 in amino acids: CASSLGVGQLTYTQYF. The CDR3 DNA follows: TGCGCCAGCAGCTTGGGGGTCGGACAGCTCACGTATACGCAGTATTTT.

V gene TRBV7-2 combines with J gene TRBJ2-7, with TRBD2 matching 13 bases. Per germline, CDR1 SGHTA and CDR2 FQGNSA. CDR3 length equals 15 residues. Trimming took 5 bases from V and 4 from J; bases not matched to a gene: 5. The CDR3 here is CASSPRLAGGYEQYF. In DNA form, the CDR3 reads TGTGCCAGCAGCCCCCGACTAGCGGGGGGTTACGAGCAGTACTTC.

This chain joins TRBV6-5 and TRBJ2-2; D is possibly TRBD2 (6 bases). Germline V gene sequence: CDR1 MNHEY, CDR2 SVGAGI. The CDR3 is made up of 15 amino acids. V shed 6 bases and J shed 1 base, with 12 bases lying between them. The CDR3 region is CASRVAVGNTGELFF. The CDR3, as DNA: TGTGCCAGCAGGGTAGCGGTTGGGAACACCGGGGAGCTGTTTTTT.

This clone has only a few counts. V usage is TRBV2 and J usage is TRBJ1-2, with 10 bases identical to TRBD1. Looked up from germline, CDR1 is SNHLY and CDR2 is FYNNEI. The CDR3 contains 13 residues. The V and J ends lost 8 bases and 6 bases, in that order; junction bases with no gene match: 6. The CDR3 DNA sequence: TGTGCCAGCGACAGACAGGGGGCAGATGGCTACACCTTC. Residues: CASDRQGADGYTF.

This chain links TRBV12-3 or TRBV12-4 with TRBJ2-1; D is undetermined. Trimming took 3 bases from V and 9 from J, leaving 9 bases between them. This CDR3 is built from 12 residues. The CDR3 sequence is CASSFGEVEQFF. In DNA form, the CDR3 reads TGTGCCAGCAGTTTCGGAGAGGTTGAGCAGTTCTTC.

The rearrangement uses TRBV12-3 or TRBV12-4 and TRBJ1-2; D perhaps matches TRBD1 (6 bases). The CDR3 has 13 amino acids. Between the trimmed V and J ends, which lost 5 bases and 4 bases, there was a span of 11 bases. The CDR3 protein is CASSITGSYGYTF. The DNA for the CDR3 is TGTGCCAGCAGTATTACAGGGAGCTATGGCTACACCTTC.

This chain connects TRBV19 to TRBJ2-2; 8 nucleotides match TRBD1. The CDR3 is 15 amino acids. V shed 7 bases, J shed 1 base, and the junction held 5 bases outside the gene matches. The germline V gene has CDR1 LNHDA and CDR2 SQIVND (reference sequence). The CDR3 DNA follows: TGTGCCAGTACCTCACAGGGGGTGAACACCGGGGAGCTGTTTTTT. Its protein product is CASTSQGVNTGELFF.

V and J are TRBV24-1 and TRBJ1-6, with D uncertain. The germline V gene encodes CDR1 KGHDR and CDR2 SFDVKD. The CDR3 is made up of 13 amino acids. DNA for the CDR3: TGTGCTATAGCCCCGGGTGCGGGATCACCCCTCCACTTT. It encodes CAIAPGAGSPLHF.

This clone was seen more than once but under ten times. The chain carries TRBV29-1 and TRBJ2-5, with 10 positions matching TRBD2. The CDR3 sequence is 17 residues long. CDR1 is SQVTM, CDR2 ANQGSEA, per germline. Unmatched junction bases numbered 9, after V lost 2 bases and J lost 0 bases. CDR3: CSVEKNPSGGHQETQYF. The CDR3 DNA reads TGCAGCGTTGAAAAGAATCCTAGCGGGGGCCACCAAGAGACCCAGTACTTC.

CDR3 bases: TGTGCCAGCACCTTCAGCGTAGAGACCCAGTACTTC. Translation: CASTFSVETQYF. The chain couples TRBV12-3 or TRBV12-4 to TRBJ2-5, with D hard to call. Trimming shortened V by 7 bases and J by 4 bases, and 10 bases separated the two germline ends. The CDR3 is 12 amino acids.

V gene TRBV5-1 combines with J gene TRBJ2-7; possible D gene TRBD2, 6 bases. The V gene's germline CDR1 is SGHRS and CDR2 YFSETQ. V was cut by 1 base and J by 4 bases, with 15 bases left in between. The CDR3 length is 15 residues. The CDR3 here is CASSLIGGDLYEQYF. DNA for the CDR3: TGCGCCAGCAGCTTGATTGGCGGGGATTTGTACGAGCAGTACTTC.

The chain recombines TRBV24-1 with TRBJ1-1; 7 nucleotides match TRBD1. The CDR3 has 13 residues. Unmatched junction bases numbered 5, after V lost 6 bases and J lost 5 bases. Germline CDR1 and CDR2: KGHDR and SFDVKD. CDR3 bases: TGTGCCACCAGTCGGGCAGGGGGAACTGAAGCTTTCTTT. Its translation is CATSRAGGTEAFF.

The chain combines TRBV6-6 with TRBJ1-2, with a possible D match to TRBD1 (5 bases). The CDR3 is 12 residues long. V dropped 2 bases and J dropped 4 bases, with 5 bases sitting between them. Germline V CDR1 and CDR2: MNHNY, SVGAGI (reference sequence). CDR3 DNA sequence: TGTGCCAGCAGTTACAGGGGCTATGGCTACACCTTC. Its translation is CASSYRGYGYTF.